These 21 T cell receptor beta chains were all obtained from the same sample, sequenced in a study of vaccination and CD4 T cells after COVID-19. Cultured CD4+ T cell DNA underwent sequencing with the Oncomine TCR Beta short-read assay. In TCRdb, the PCR reads were re-called with MiXCR into one record per CDR3 protein. Of 4,000 to 5,000 distinct CDR3 sequences listed, 55% to 65% were seen once; the top ten hold about a third. These receptors' antigens are unknown. Indicated treatment: approximately 9-day PBMC culture with coronavirus spike peptide pools or control peptides (ViraFEST assay). Sequenced sample: CD4+ T cells from blood, cultured in vitro. The origin of the receptors is a human donor who had recovered from COVID-19.

This clonotype was picked up one time. The chain links TRBV2 to TRBJ1-1, with TRBD1 matching over 8 bases. CDR3 length equals 12 residues. Trimming at V came to 4 bases and at J to 7 bases, leaving 2 bases not matched to a gene. Germline loops: CDR1 SNHLY, CDR2 FYNNEI. The CDR3: CASSGDRYEAFF. The DNA of the CDR3 is TGTGCCAGCAGTGGGGACAGGTATGAAGCTTTCTTT.

The chain links TRBV28 to TRBJ1-2, with D unclear. Trimming removed 3 bases at V and 8 bases at J, with 10 bases between. The CDR3 covers 12 residues. CDR1 is MDHEN, CDR2 SYDVKM, per germline. The CDR3 region is CASSLYGEGYTF. In nucleotides, the CDR3 is TGTGCCAGCAGTTTGTACGGCGAGGGCTACACCTTC.

The chain carries TRBV28 and TRBJ1-5, with TRBD1 matching 11 bases. This CDR3 is 14 amino acids long. The V gene end was trimmed by 11 bases and the J gene end by 4 bases; junction bases not matched to a gene: 7. Germline V gene lookup returns CDR1 MDHEN and CDR2 SYDVKM. The CDR3 reads CAGAGDRGNQPQHF. In DNA form, the CDR3 reads TGTGCCGGCGCGGGGGACAGGGGGAATCAGCCCCAGCATTTT. Supplemented by reference TRBV28 and TRBJ1-5, the full variable domain reads DVKVTQSSRYLVKRTGEKVFLECVQDMDHENMFWYRQDPGLGLRLIYFSYDVKMKEKGDIPEGYSVSREKKERFSLILESASTNQTSMYLCAGAGDRGNQPQHFGDGTRLSIL.

This clonotype was found once. The CDR3 nucleotides are TGTGCCAGCAGCCAAGGTGCAGATACGCAGTATTTT. This translates into CASSQGADTQYF. The genes are TRBV7-2 and TRBJ2-3; D is unresolved. With 5 bases removed from V and 4 bases from J, the gap between germline ends came to 7 bases. CDR3 length: 12 residues. The germline gives CDR1 SGHTA, CDR2 FQGNSA.

In its sample, this clonotype was seen a few times. Here the CDR3 reads CASSYSGGRETQYF. The DNA for the CDR3 is TGTGCCAGCAGTTACTCGGGGGGCCGGGAGACCCAGTACTTC. The V call is TRBV6-5, the J call TRBJ2-5; the D call may be TRBD1 or TRBD2 (6 bases each). The germline V gene has CDR1 MNHEY and CDR2 SVGAGI. The CDR3 consists of 14 residues. V lost 0 bases and J lost 5, with 10 bases in between.

Relative to its sample, this clonotype is large (0.1 to 1%). The chain employs TRBV10-1 and TRBJ1-5; TRBD1 is a possible D gene (5 bases). CDR1 is WNHNN and CDR2 is SYGVQD in the germline V gene (reference sequence). Trimming shortened V by 8 bases and J by 1 base, and 12 bases separated the two germline ends. The CDR3 is 14 amino acids. The CDR3 spells CASYPWGSNQPQHF. The CDR3, as DNA: TGCGCCAGCTACCCTTGGGGGAGCAATCAGCCCCAGCATTTT.

The genes are TRBV28 and TRBJ2-7; no clear D gene. The CDR3 sequence is 16 residues long. V was trimmed by 4 bases and J by 3 bases, leaving 19 bases between them. The V gene's germline CDR1 is MDHEN and CDR2 SYDVKM. In DNA form, the CDR3 reads TGTGCCAGCAGTTCTACACCTACCAACAGTGGCTACGAGCAGTACTTC. This gives the protein CASSSTPTNSGYEQYF.

This clonotype was picked up one time. This sequence joins TRBV7-9 and TRBJ2-7; D is uncertain. Trimming took off 5 bases at V and 5 bases at J, with 10 bases between the two ends. There are 12 residues in the CDR3. CDR1 is SEHNR and CDR2 is FQNEAQ in the germline V gene (reference sequence). CDR3 amino acids: CASSTWSNEQYF. The CDR3 nucleotides read TGTGCCAGCAGCACCTGGAGTAACGAGCAGTACTTC.

The V call is TRBV6-1, the J call TRBJ2-7, with D possibly matching TRBD1 (6 bases). CDR1 and CDR2 (germline): MNHNS, SASEGT. The CDR3 is 13 residues long. Between the trimmed V and J ends, which lost 10 bases and 6 bases, there was a span of 19 bases. CDR3 amino acids: CATRAQGTGEQYF. DNA of the CDR3: TGTGCCACCAGAGCACAGGGAACGGGCGAGCAGTACTTC.

This clonotype was seen a handful of times. This chain links TRBV20-1 with TRBJ2-7; D not certain. CDR1 is DFQATT and CDR2 is SNEGSKA in the germline V gene (reference sequence). V was clipped by 1 base and J by 0 bases, with 4 bases between them. This CDR3 contains 12 residues. In DNA form, the CDR3 reads TGCAGTGCTAGAGTCAGCTCCTACGAGCAGTACTTC. It encodes CSARVSSYEQYF.

This clonotype was seen a few times. The chain couples TRBV20-1 to TRBJ1-5; D remains ambiguous. Germline lookup yields CDR1 DFQATT and CDR2 SNEGSKA (reference sequence). CDR3 length: 14 residues. The V end lost 3 bases, the J end lost 4 bases, and 13 bases lay between the germline ends. The CDR3 sequence is CSASMTQTNQPQHF. The CDR3 nucleotides read TGCAGTGCTAGTATGACTCAGACTAATCAGCCCCAGCATTTT.

This clonotype is hyperexpanded in the sample. The chain couples TRBV6-2 or TRBV6-3 to TRBJ1-6, with TRBD1 identical over 8 bases. Germline V gene data show CDR1 as MNHEY and CDR2 as SVGEGT. This CDR3 is 15 amino acids long. The V and J ends lost 6 bases and 9 bases, in that order; junction bases with no gene match: 10. DNA of the CDR3: TGTGCCAGCAGCCCTCAAGGACAGGGCCGTTCACCCCTCCACTTT. Amino acids: CASSPQGQGRSPLHF.

This chain joins TRBV7-9 and TRBJ1-6; 8 bases line up with TRBD1. Germline trimming cut 6 bases from V and 13 bases from J; bases unmatched to any gene: 8. The germline CDR1 and CDR2 sequences are SEHNR and FQNEAQ (reference sequence). The length of the CDR3 is 13 residues. The DNA of the CDR3 is TGTGCCAGCAGGGACAGGGTGTCAGAGCCCCTCCACTTT. This sequence encodes CASRDRVSEPLHF.

This chain joins TRBV20-1 and TRBJ1-2, with D possibly TRBD1 on 6 matching bases. V was clipped by 0 bases and J by 4 bases, with 15 bases between them. This CDR3 is 15 amino acids long. Germline values: CDR1 DFQATT, CDR2 SNEGSKA (reference sequence). The CDR3 nucleotides read TGCAGTGCTAGAGACGACCCCACAGGGCCCTATGGCTACACCTTC. Amino acid sequence: CSARDDPTGPYGYTF.

The rearrangement uses TRBV7-9 and TRBJ2-5; 9 bases match TRBD1. Trimming removed 3 bases from V and 4 bases from J; junction bases left unmatched: 9. This CDR3 is built from 16 residues. Germline CDR1 and CDR2: SEHNR and FQNEAQ (reference sequence). The CDR3 sequence: CASSFWSGTGRETQYF. In DNA, the CDR3 is TGTGCCAGCAGCTTCTGGTCCGGGACAGGGAGAGAGACCCAGTACTTC. The full variable domain, with the rest looked up from reference TRBV7-9 and TRBJ2-5, is DTGVSQNPRHKITKRGQNVTFRCDPISEHNRLYWYRQTLGQGPEFLTYFQNEAQLEKSRLLSDRFSAERPKGSFSTLEIQRTEQGDSAMYLCASSFWSGTGRETQYFGPGTRLLVL.

This sequence joins TRBV7-9 and TRBJ1-1; D perhaps matches TRBD1 (5 bases). V dropped 7 bases and J dropped 1 base, with 10 bases sitting between them. Per germline, CDR1 SEHNR and CDR2 FQNEAQ (reference sequence). This CDR3 comprises 13 residues. CDR3 coding DNA: TGTGCCAGCACCTACCAGGGGAACACTGAAGCTTTCTTT. The encoded protein is CASTYQGNTEAFF.

This clonotype was found once. The chain links TRBV7-9 to TRBJ1-2, with D perhaps matching TRBD1 (5 bases). Germline CDR1 SEHNR, CDR2 FQNEAQ (reference sequence). With 4 bases removed from V and 4 bases from J, the gap between germline ends came to 13 bases. The CDR3 is 14 residues long. DNA of the CDR3: TGTGCCAGCAGCTCATCAGGGCGGGCCTATGGCTACACCTTC. Translating gives CASSSSGRAYGYTF.

This clonotype was seen a handful of times. The rearrangement links TRBV20-1 to TRBJ1-1; D not certain. Germline V lookup: CDR1 DFQATT, CDR2 SNEGSKA (reference sequence). V was trimmed by 4 bases and J by 5 bases, leaving 8 bases between them. CDR3 length: 11 amino acids. The DNA of the CDR3 is TGCAGTGCTATACGGTGGACTGAAGCTTTCTTT. Its translation: CSAIRWTEAFF.

This clonotype was counted only a few times. The chain links TRBV7-2 to TRBJ2-7; D gene ambiguous. The ends were cut back, 1 base at V and 0 bases at J, with 7 bases in the middle. This CDR3 has 14 amino acids. Per germline, CDR1 SGHTA and CDR2 FQGNSA. The CDR3 nucleotides are TGTGCCAGCAGCTTAGTTGGGGACTCCTACGAGCAGTACTTC. This gives the protein CASSLVGDSYEQYF.

The chain combines TRBV7-2 with TRBJ1-6; TRBD1 matches at 9 bases. The CDR3 has 15 amino acids. V trimming: 5 bases; J trimming: 6 bases; junction bases outside the gene matches: 5. The germline V gene has CDR1 SGHTA and CDR2 FQGNSA. The CDR3 reads CASSRQGVGNSPLHF. The CDR3 coding sequence is TGTGCCAGCAGCCGACAGGGGGTCGGTAATTCACCCCTCCACTTT.

J is TRBJ2-5 and V is TRBV25-1, with D possibly being TRBD2 (6 bases). The CDR3 runs to 13 residues. Germline CDR1 reads MGHDK; CDR2 reads SYGVNS. V lost 3 bases and J lost 5, with 10 bases in between. CDR3 region: CASSEAGRETQYF. The CDR3 nucleotides are TGTGCCAGCAGTGAGGCGGGAAGGGAGACCCAGTACTTC.